This T cell receptor beta chain was found in a study of blood T cell repertoires in COVID-19. In the authors' methods: Estimation of nucleated cell counts relied on the amplification of reference gene primers. Assay: immunoSEQ multiplex PCR; the TCRdb copy retains only in-frame clones and omits some. V and J calls plus clone size are reproduced from that table; the DNA served to infer D and trimming. The table has roughly 68,000 clones, 88% seen once. The CDR3 loop spans 14 amino acids. From germline, CDR1 is KGHSY and CDR2 FQNENV. V lost 2 bases, J lost 1 base, and 9 bases lay in between. Sequences were obtained from peripheral blood. The chain couples TRBV16 to TRBJ2-7; perhaps TRBD1 as D (5 bases). The origin of this receptor is a woman aged 55-75 years with COVID-19, enrolled during active disease. The CDR3 loop is CASSQIGHSYEQYF. DNA for the CDR3: TGTGCCAGCAGCCAAATCGGACATTCCTACGAGCAGTACTTC. Filled out from reference TRBV16 and TRBJ2-7, the complete variable domain reads GEEVAQTPKHLVRGEGQKAKLYCAPIKGHSYVFWYQQVLKNEFKFLISFQNENVFDETGMPKERFSAKCLPNSPCSLEIQATKLEDSAVYFCASSQIGHSYEQYFGPGTRLTVT.